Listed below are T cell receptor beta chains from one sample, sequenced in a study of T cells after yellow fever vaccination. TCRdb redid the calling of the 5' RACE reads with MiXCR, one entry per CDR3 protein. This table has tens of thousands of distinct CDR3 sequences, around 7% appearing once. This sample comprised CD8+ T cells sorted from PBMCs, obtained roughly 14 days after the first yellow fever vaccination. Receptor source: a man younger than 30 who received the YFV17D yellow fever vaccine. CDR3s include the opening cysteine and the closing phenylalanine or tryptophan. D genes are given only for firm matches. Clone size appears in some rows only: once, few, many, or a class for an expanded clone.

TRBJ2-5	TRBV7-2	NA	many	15	TGTGCCAGCAGAGAGGGGGCCATGGGGGGAGAGACCCAGTACTTC	CASREGAMGGETQYF
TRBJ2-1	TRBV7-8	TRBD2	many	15	TGTGCCAGCAGCGTAGGACTAGCGAGCTACAATGAGCAGTTCTTC	CASSVGLASYNEQFF
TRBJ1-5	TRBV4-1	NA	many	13	TGCGCCAGCACCAGCGGTAGCAATCAGCCCCAGCATTTT	CASTSGSNQPQHF
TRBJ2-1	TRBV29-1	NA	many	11	TGCAGCGTCGAGGGATGGGGTGAGCAGTTCTTC	CSVEGWGEQFF
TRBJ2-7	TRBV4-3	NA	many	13	TGCGCCAGCAGCCTGGACGGATCCTACGAGCAGTACTTC	CASSLDGSYEQYF
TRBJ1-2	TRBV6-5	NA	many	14	TGTGCCAGCAGTTACCTAGAAGCGGGGTATGGCTACACCTTC	CASSYLEAGYGYTF
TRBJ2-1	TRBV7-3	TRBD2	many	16	TGTGCCAGCAGCTTAACTAGCGGGGGGGTTTACAATGAGCAGTTCTTC	CASSLTSGGVYNEQFF
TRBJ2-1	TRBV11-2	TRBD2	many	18	TGTGCCAGCAGCTTTATAGCGGGGGGGACCCTCTCCTACAATGAGCAGTTCTTC	CASSFIAGGTLSYNEQFF
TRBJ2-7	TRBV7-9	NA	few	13	TGTGCCAGCAGCTTAGGGAGATTCTACGAGCAGTACTTC	CASSLGRFYEQYF
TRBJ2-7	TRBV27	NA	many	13	TGTGCCAGCAGTTTCGGGGTTTCTTACGAGCAGTACTTC	CASSFGVSYEQYF
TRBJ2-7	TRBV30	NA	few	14	TGTGCCTGGGGGGGCTGGCGGCCTTCCTACGAGCAGTACTTC	CAWGGWRPSYEQYF
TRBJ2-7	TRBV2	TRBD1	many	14	TGTGCCAGCGGGGCCGGACAGGGGACGTACGAGCAGTACTTC	CASGAGQGTYEQYF
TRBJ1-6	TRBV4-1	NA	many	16	TGCGCCAGCAGCCAAGGGTCAGGGGTCGGTAATTCACCCCTCCACTTT	CASSQGSGVGNSPLHF
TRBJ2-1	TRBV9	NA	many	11	TGTGCCAGCAGCGTTGCGGGTGAGCAGTTCTTC	CASSVAGEQFF
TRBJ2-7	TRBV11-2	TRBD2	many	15	TGTGCCAGCAGCGGGACTAGCGGCCAAACCTACGAGCAGTACTTC	CASSGTSGQTYEQYF
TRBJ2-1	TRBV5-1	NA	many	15	TGCGCCAGCAGCCCCTGGCAGGAGTCTCGACTTGCGCAGTTCTTC	CASSPWQESRLAQFF
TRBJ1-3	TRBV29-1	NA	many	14	TGCAGCGTTGTAAAGGAGTCGGACGGAAACACCATATATTTT	CSVVKESDGNTIYF
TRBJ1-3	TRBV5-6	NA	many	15	TGTGCCAGCAGCTTGGTTCCGAACTCTGGAAACACCATATATTTT	CASSLVPNSGNTIYF
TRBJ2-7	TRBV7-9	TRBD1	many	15	TGTGCCAGCAGCTCCTCGGGACAGTCCCACTACGAGCAGTACTTC	CASSSSGQSHYEQYF
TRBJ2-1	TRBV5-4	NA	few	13	TGTGCCAGCAGCTTGGGGGGGGCCAATGAGCAGTTCTTC	CASSLGGANEQFF
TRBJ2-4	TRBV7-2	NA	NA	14	TGTGCCAGCAGCTTAGGAATAGCCAAAAACATTCAGTACTTC	CASSLGIAKNIQYF
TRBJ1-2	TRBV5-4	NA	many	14	TGTGCCAGCAGCTTGGCTGGCACTCAGTATGGCTACACCTTC	CASSLAGTQYGYTF
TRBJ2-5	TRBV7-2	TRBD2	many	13	TGTGCCAGCAGCTTCGGGGACTACGAGACCCAGTACTTC	CASSFGDYETQYF
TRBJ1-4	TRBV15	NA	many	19	TGTGCCACCAGCAGCCCCGAGTTGGGGCTGGGAGCAACTAATGAAAAACTGTTTTTT	CATSSPELGLGATNEKLFF
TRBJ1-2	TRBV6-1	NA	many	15	TGTGCCACTTCAGGGGCCTCACATAGGGAATATGGCTACACCTTC	CATSGASHREYGYTF
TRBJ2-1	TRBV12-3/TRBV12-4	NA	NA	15	TGTGCCAGCAGGGTTGGTGTTAGCCCCTACAATGAGCAGTTCTTC	CASRVGVSPYNEQFF
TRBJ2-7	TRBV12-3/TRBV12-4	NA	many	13	TGTGCCAGCAGTTTGGGACTGACCTACGAGCAGTACTTC	CASSLGLTYEQYF
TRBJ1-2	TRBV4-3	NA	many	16	TGCGCCAGCAGCCAAGACCGGGCCTCTACTAACTATGGCTACACCTTC	CASSQDRASTNYGYTF
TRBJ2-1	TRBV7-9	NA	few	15	TGTGCCAGCAGTTCCCCCGGGGTTCCCCACAATGAGCAGTTCTTC	CASSSPGVPHNEQFF
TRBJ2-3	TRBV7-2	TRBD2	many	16	TGTGCCAGCAGCTTAGCGCCCAGCGGGAGCTTAGATACGCAGTATTTT	CASSLAPSGSLDTQYF
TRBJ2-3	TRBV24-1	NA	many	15	TGTGCCACCAGTTCTCCGGGCATGGGCACAGATACGCAGTATTTT	CATSSPGMGTDTQYF
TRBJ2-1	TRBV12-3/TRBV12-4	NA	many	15	TGTGCCAGCCCTTCGGACGGGGAAACCTACAATGAGCAGTTCTTC	CASPSDGETYNEQFF
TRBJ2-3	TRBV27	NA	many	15	TGTGCCAGCAGTTTATCGGGGGGGGGCCCAGATACGCAGTATTTT	CASSLSGGGPDTQYF
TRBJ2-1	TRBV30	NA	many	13	TGTGCCTGGAGTCATACAAATTACAATGAGCAGTTCTTC	CAWSHTNYNEQFF
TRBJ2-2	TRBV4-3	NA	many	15	TGCGCCAGCAGCCCACGACCAGTACAGTCCGGGGAGCTGTTTTTT	CASSPRPVQSGELFF
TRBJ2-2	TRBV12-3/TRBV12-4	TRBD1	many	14	TGTGCCAGCAGTCGACAGGGGGCGAAAGGGGAGCTGTTTTTT	CASSRQGAKGELFF
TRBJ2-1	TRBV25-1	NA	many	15	TGTGCCAGCAGTGAACGGGCTAGTTGGGGGAATGAGCAGTTCTTC	CASSERASWGNEQFF
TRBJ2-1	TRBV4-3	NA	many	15	TGCGCCAGCAGCCCCGGTTCTAGCTCCTACAATGAGCAGTTCTTC	CASSPGSSSYNEQFF
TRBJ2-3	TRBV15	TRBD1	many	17	TGTGCCACCAGTGCTCCCGCCGGGACAGGGGACACAGATACGCAGTATTTT	CATSAPAGTGDTDTQYF
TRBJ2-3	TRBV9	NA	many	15	TGTGCCAGCAGCGCTTCAGGGTCCCCCACAGATACGCAGTATTTT	CASSASGSPTDTQYF
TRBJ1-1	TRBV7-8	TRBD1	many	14	TGTGCCAGCAGCTTAGTTACAGGGGACACTGAAGCTTTCTTT	CASSLVTGDTEAFF
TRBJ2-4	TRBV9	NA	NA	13	TGTGCCAGCAGCGGGGGTTCCAAAAACATTCAGTACTTC	CASSGGSKNIQYF
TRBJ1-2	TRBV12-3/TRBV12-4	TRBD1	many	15	TGTGCCAGCGAGATTACAGGGCAGGGGGGGCATGGCTACACCTTC	CASEITGQGGHGYTF
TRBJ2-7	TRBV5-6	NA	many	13	TGTGCCAGCAGCTTGGCAGCTACCTACGAGCAGTACTTC	CASSLAATYEQYF
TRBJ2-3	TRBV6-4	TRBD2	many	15	TGTGCCAGCAGTGAAACCGGGGGGGCCGCAGATACGCAGTATTTT	CASSETGGAADTQYF